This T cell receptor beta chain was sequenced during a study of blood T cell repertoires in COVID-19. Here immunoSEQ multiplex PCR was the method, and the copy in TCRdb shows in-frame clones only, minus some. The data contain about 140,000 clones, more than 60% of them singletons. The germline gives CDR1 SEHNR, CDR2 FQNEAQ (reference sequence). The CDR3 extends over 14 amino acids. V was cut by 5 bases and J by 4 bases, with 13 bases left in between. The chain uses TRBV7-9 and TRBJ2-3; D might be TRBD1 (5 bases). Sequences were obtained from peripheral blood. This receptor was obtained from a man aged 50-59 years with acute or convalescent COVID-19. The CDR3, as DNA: TGTGCCAGCAGCAACCGGAGACAGTCAGATACGCAGTATTTT. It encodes CASSNRRQSDTQYF.